This record looks at one T cell receptor beta chain sequence and its context. For every subset, genomic DNA was evenly distributed across several immunoSEQ plates. The data were produced by immunoSEQ multiplex PCR, yet TCRdb's version contains in-frame clones alone and is incomplete. This table holds 850,000 to 1,200,000 clones, approximately 76% found once. The sample belongs to a study of shared clonotypes between healthy human individuals. The study separated CD4+ cells into CD45RA+ naive and CD45RA-negative memory subsets. Germline CDR1 is SGHRS and CDR2 is YFSETQ. This CDR3 comprises 17 residues. The trim removed 4 bases at V and 0 bases at J, leaving 6 bases unmatched.

This TCR was sampled from a man aged 18 to 29 in good health. The specimen was memory CD4+ T cells sorted from blood. Subset in this sample: CD45RA-negative fraction. V usage is TRBV5-1 and J usage is TRBJ1-4; TRBD1 agrees at 10 bases. Written as DNA, the CDR3 is TGCGCCAGCAGCACGAGGACAGGGGGTTCAACTAATGAAAAACTGTTTTTT. It translates to CASSTRTGGSTNEKLFF.